Shown below are 9 T cell receptor beta chains from a single sample sequenced in a study of T cell responses to AZD1222 COVID-19 vaccine. Measured with immunoSEQ multiplex PCR; TCRdb has only the in-frame clones, and not every one. The sample carries 100,000 to 130,000 clones, 90% to 95% recorded once. The sample here was peripheral blood, taken 28 days after the second AZD1222 dose. Source of these receptors: an adult who received the AZD1222 COVID-19 vaccine.

CDR3 in DNA: TGTGCCAGCAGCCAAGTTCTGGGTGGGAACACTGAAGCTTTCTTT. This sequence encodes CASSQVLGGNTEAFF. The chain joins TRBV14 to TRBJ1-1, with D unresolved. The V and J ends lost 1 base and 1 base respectively, with 10 bases between them. This CDR3 has 15 residues. Germline assignment: CDR1 SGHDN and CDR2 FVKESK.

In its sample, this clone was seen once. The chain employs TRBV18 and TRBJ1-1, with TRBD1 matching over 7 bases. Trimming cost V 3 bases and J 0 bases; bases outside gene matches: 7. The germline V gene has CDR1 KGHSH and CDR2 LQKENI. CDR3 length: 16 residues. CDR3 in DNA: TGTGCCAGCTCACCCTCCATGGGACAGATGAACACTGAAGCTTTCTTT. This gives the protein CASSPSMGQMNTEAFF. The whole variable domain, remainder taken from reference TRBV18 and TRBJ1-1, is NAGVMQNPRHLVRRRGQEARLRCSPMKGHSHVYWYRQLPEEGLKFMVYLQKENIIDESGMPKERFSAEFPKEGPSILRIQQVVRGDSAAYFCASSPSMGQMNTEAFFGQGTRLTVV.

The rearrangement joins TRBV5-5 to TRBJ2-7, with D unresolved. The V gene's germline CDR1 is SGHKS and CDR2 YYEKEE (reference sequence). V dropped 1 base and J dropped 2 bases, with 7 bases sitting between them. The CDR3 spans 13 residues. As DNA, the CDR3 is TGTGCCAGCAGCTTGAACGGTGCCTACGAGCAGTACTTC. Its translation is CASSLNGAYEQYF.

CDR3 coding DNA: TGTGCCAGCAGCTTAGCAGAATGGAACACTGAAGCTTTCTTT. This codes for CASSLAEWNTEAFF. V and J are TRBV5-4 and TRBJ1-1; D is uncertain. Germline CDR1 reads SGHNT; CDR2 reads YYREEE (reference sequence). Trimming took off 2 bases at V and 1 base at J, with 9 bases between the two ends. The CDR3 consists of 14 residues. The complete variable domain, with remaining parts taken from reference TRBV5-4 and TRBJ1-1, reads ETGVTQSPTHLIKTRGQQVTLRCSSQSGHNTVSWYQQALGQGPQFIFQYYREEENGRGNFPPRFSGLQFPNYSSELNVNALELDDSALYLCASSLAEWNTEAFFGQGTRLTVV.

J is TRBJ1-1 and V is TRBV19; 7 nucleotides agree with TRBD1. There are 17 residues in the CDR3. Germline V lookup: CDR1 LNHDA, CDR2 SQIVND (reference sequence). The V gene end was trimmed by 7 bases and the J gene end by 0 bases; junction bases not matched to a gene: 14. The CDR3 sequence is CASNPRTGAWLNTEAFF. The CDR3 DNA follows: TGTGCCAGTAATCCCCGGACAGGCGCTTGGTTGAACACTGAAGCTTTCTTT.

The chain joins TRBV4-1 to TRBJ1-2; D is undetermined. Germline-derived CDR1 and CDR2 are MGHRA and YSYEKL. Trimming took off 1 base at V and 4 bases at J, with 10 bases between the two ends. The CDR3 is 14 amino acids. CDR3 region: CASSQAPGSYGYTF. The CDR3 DNA reads as TGCGCCAGCAGCCAAGCTCCTGGGAGCTATGGCTACACCTTC.

In this sample, this clone turned up once. The chain carries TRBV5-6 and TRBJ1-2; the D gene is possibly TRBD1 (6 bases). The germline CDR1 and CDR2 sequences are SGHDT and YYEEEE. This CDR3 spans 15 amino acids. Trimming shortened V by 3 bases and J by 4 bases, and 16 bases separated the two germline ends. The CDR3 nucleotides are TGTGCCAGCAGCTCCGAGGACAGTGCACTCTATGGCTACACCTTC. Translating it yields CASSSEDSALYGYTF.

This clone has only a few counts. This chain connects TRBV7-2 to TRBJ2-4; weak D call: TRBD1 (7 bases). The germline V gene encodes CDR1 SGHTA and CDR2 FQGNSA. Trimming removed 4 bases at V and 8 bases at J, with 12 bases between. The length of the CDR3 is 13 residues. The CDR3 loop is CASSYDREDIQYF. In nucleotides, the CDR3 is TGTGCCAGCAGCTACGACAGGGAGGACATTCAGTACTTC. Looking up the rest from reference TRBV7-2 and TRBJ2-4 gives the full variable domain: GAGVSQSPSNKVTEKGKDVELRCDPISGHTALYWYRQSLGQGLEFLIYFQGNSAPDKSGLPSDRFSAERTGGSVSTLTIQRTQQEDSAVYLCASSYDREDIQYFGAGTRLSVL.

The V gene is TRBV4-1, the J gene TRBJ1-2; D might be TRBD1 (5 bases). There are 14 residues in the CDR3. With 0 bases removed from V and 2 bases from J, the gap between germline ends came to 7 bases. The V gene's germline CDR1 is MGHRA and CDR2 YSYEKL. CDR3 loop: CASSQDPGNYGYTF. DNA for the CDR3: TGCGCCAGCAGCCAAGATCCAGGGAACTATGGCTACACCTTC.